The 21 T cell receptor beta chains in this list originate from one sample, sequenced in a study of T cells in Graves' hyperthyroidism and ophthalmopathy (dated by TCRdb to between 2018 and 2021). Library construction relied on multiplex PCR. Sequencing was performed on an Illumina HiSeq 2000. Amplification of TCR beta CDR3 regions was carried out from RNA transcripts. For the first round of RT-PCR on the TCR CDR3, the HTBI primer set was used together with the Qiagen OneStep RT-PCR kit. TCRdb handled the public reads itself, with Q25 trimming in fastp and clone calling in MiXCR, and kept productive beta chains. Each record represents a unique CDR3 protein, reported with the most common genes and DNA among its rows. The sample data list hundreds of thousands of distinct CDR3 sequences, and more than 11% of these were observed just once. More than 5% of the sample is held by the ten biggest clonotypes.

Sequenced material: blood. The receptors originated from a woman aged 30 to 39 with Graves' hyperthyroidism that later progressed to Graves' ophthalmopathy.

In its sample, this clonotype was seen many times. The chain carries TRBV11-2 and TRBJ2-2; the match to TRBD1 covers 11 bases. Losses at the gene ends were 2 bases for V and 6 bases for J; bases not matched to a gene: 5. Germline CDR1 SGHAT, CDR2 FQNNGV. The CDR3 runs to 16 residues. The CDR3 sequence is CASSLSGQGASGELFF. The CDR3 nucleotides are TGTGCCAGCAGCTTAAGCGGACAGGGGGCGTCCGGGGAGCTGTTTTTT.

J is TRBJ2-1 and V is TRBV24-1; TRBD2 aligns across 8 bases. The V gene's germline CDR1 is KGHDR and CDR2 SFDVKD. The CDR3 covers 16 residues. V gave up 1 base and J gave up 8 bases; unmatched junction bases: 9. The DNA of the CDR3 is TGTGCCACCAGTGATTTAGCGGGAGCCCCACGGGATGAGCAGTTCTTC. Amino acid sequence: CATSDLAGAPRDEQFF.

This clonotype was seen at least ten times. V gene TRBV28 combines with J gene TRBJ1-1; D not certain. Germline V gene lookup returns CDR1 MDHEN and CDR2 SYDVKM. The CDR3 runs to 13 residues. V was clipped by 4 bases and J by 5 bases, with 11 bases between them. CDR3 DNA sequence: TGTGCCAGCAGTTGGGGTGGTTGGACTGAAGCTTTCTTT. Its translation is CASSWGGWTEAFF.

At least ten counts were recorded for this clonotype. V usage is TRBV20-1 and J usage is TRBJ2-3; D call uncertain. V lost 3 bases, J lost 2 bases, and 9 bases lay in between. The CDR3 spans 13 residues. Per the germline V gene, CDR1 is DFQATT and CDR2 is SNEGSKA (reference sequence). In nucleotides, the CDR3 is TGCAGTGCTAGGGAGCGAGCCACAGATACGCAGTATTTT. Translated, it gives CSARERATDTQYF.

The chain recombines TRBV2 with TRBJ1-1, with 11 bases identical to TRBD1. V gave up 5 bases and J gave up 4 bases; unmatched junction bases: 3. This CDR3 has 14 amino acids. Per germline, CDR1 SNHLY and CDR2 FYNNEI. CDR3 bases: TGTGCCAGCAGTCGGGACAGGGGGAGCACTGAAGCTTTCTTT. This codes for CASSRDRGSTEAFF.

This clonotype came up many times. V and J are TRBV6-1 and TRBJ2-1; no clear D. Germline V lookup: CDR1 MNHNS, CDR2 SASEGT. Trimming cost V 8 bases and J 8 bases, with 10 bases left between them. There are 11 residues in the CDR3. The CDR3 loop reads CASGPVDEQFF. CDR3 nucleotide sequence: TGTGCCAGCGGCCCCGTTGATGAGCAGTTCTTC.

A few counts support this clonotype. This sequence joins TRBV29-1 and TRBJ2-7; maybe TRBD2 (6 bases). The length of the CDR3 is 13 residues. The germline V gene has CDR1 SQVTM and CDR2 ANQGSEA. V shed 2 bases and J shed 6 bases, with 14 bases lying between them. The CDR3 DNA is TGCAGCGTTGAACGGGGGACTGGGGGCGAGCAGTACTTC. It codes for CSVERGTGGEQYF.

This clonotype was observed at least ten times. This chain links TRBV5-5 with TRBJ1-2, with 9 bases matching TRBD1. CDR3 length: 14 residues. Per the germline V gene, CDR1 is SGHKS and CDR2 is YYEKEE (reference sequence). V gave up 3 bases and J gave up 7 bases; unmatched junction bases: 7. CDR3 loop: CASSWEGQGSGYTF. The CDR3 coding sequence is TGTGCCAGCAGCTGGGAGGGACAGGGATCTGGCTACACCTTC.

This clonotype has just a few counts. The chain combines TRBV6-5 with TRBJ2-2; perhaps TRBD1 as D (5 bases). Trimming took off 4 bases at V and 0 bases at J, with 9 bases between the two ends. CDR3 length: 15 residues. Germline-derived CDR1 and CDR2 are MNHEY and SVGAGI. This CDR3 is CASSFQGANTGELFF. For the CDR3, the DNA is TGTGCCAGCAGTTTTCAAGGGGCGAACACCGGGGAGCTGTTTTTT.

This clonotype has at least ten counts. The chain uses TRBV27 and TRBJ1-1, with D maybe TRBD1 (6 bases). Trimming left V 5 bases short and J 11 bases short, with 24 bases between. This CDR3 region has 15 residues. Per germline, CDR1 MNHEY and CDR2 SMNVEV (reference sequence). The CDR3: CASSGNQGTARWAFF. As DNA, the CDR3 is TGTGCCAGCAGTGGAAACCAGGGGACGGCCCGTTGGGCTTTCTTT.

This clonotype was counted many times. This chain connects TRBV2 to TRBJ1-1; 8 bases are shared with TRBD1. CDR3 length equals 15 residues. The ends lost 3 bases at V and 1 base at J; junction bases unmatched: 4. CDR1 SNHLY and CDR2 FYNNEI come from the germline V gene. The CDR3 bases are TGTGCCAGCAGTGATTTAGGACAGGGGAACACTGAAGCTTTCTTT. Translated: CASSDLGQGNTEAFF.

The sample holds many counts of this clonotype. The rearrangement joins TRBV2 to TRBJ1-3, with D tentatively TRBD1 (5 bases). CDR3 length: 14 amino acids. V shed 7 bases and J shed 0 bases, with 10 bases lying between them. The germline CDR1 and CDR2 sequences are SNHLY and FYNNEI. The CDR3 sequence is CASKPGGSGNTIYF. CDR3 in DNA: TGTGCCAGCAAACCTGGGGGCTCTGGAAACACCATATATTTT.

In this sample, this clonotype turned up many times. V usage is TRBV2 and J usage is TRBJ2-1, with D unresolved. Per the germline V gene, CDR1 is SNHLY and CDR2 is FYNNEI. This CDR3 has 11 residues. V was clipped by 7 bases and J by 6 bases, with 7 bases between them. Written as DNA, the CDR3 is TGTGCCAGCACGAACCTCAATGAGCAGTTCTTC. This translates into CASTNLNEQFF.

This clonotype was counted ten times or more. The V call is TRBV7-2, the J call TRBJ2-2, with 7 bases lining up with TRBD2. This CDR3 is built from 16 residues. Germline CDR1 reads SGHTA; CDR2 reads FQGNSA. The junction had 8 bases not matched to a gene; V was cut back by 3 bases and J by 4 bases. The CDR3 DNA reads TGTGCCAGCAGCTTTCCTAGCGGAATGGGCACCGGGGAGCTGTTTTTT. It codes for CASSFPSGMGTGELFF.

This clonotype was found many times. The chain is built from TRBV6-2 or TRBV6-3 and TRBJ2-1; D is perhaps TRBD1 or TRBD2 (5 bases each). V was clipped by 7 bases and J by 2 bases, with 27 bases between them. The CDR3 covers 19 residues. Germline V gene data show CDR1 as MNHEY and CDR2 as SVGEGT. The CDR3 region is CASTSLYAGALVTYNEQFF. In DNA, the CDR3 is TGTGCCAGCACCTCTCTTTACGCCGGGGCCCTTGTTACCTACAATGAGCAGTTCTTC.

In its sample, this clonotype was seen a few times. V is TRBV20-1 and J is TRBJ1-4; 11 bases map to TRBD1. V was pared by 6 bases and J by 7 bases, with 7 bases of the junction left unmatched. This CDR3 region has 14 residues. Germline values: CDR1 DFQATT, CDR2 SNEGSKA (reference sequence). CDR3 protein: CSAKIGQGAEKLFF. CDR3 sequence (DNA): TGCAGTGCAAAAATCGGACAGGGGGCTGAAAAACTGTTTTTT.

The chain recombines TRBV30 with TRBJ1-4, with D possibly TRBD1 on 6 matching bases. Trimming took 2 bases from V and 6 from J, leaving 13 bases between them. CDR1 and CDR2 from the germline V gene are GTSNPN and SVGIG (reference sequence). This CDR3 contains 14 residues. The CDR3 reads CAWSPGHGDEKLFF. The CDR3 nucleotides read TGTGCCTGGAGTCCGGGACACGGGGATGAAAAACTGTTTTTT.

CDR3 nucleotide sequence: TGTGCCAGCAGTCAGAGCGGGGATTCCTACGAGCAGTACTTC. As protein: CASSQSGDSYEQYF. This sequence joins TRBV7-9 and TRBJ2-7, with 7 bases that match TRBD2. J was trimmed by 1 base and V by 6 bases; bases with no gene match: 6. CDR1 SEHNR and CDR2 FQNEAQ come from the germline V gene (reference sequence). This CDR3 is built from 14 residues.

The chain combines TRBV5-4 with TRBJ2-7, with TRBD2 matching 15 bases. The J call is uncertain, as TRBJ2-1 better fits the DNA end. Germline-derived CDR1 and CDR2 are SGHNT and YYREEE (reference sequence). This CDR3 spans 17 amino acids. The CDR3 bases are TGTGCCAGCAGCCCGGGGACTAGCGGGAGGAGGTCACACGAGCAGTTCTTC. Translating gives CASSPGTSGRRSHEQFF.

This clonotype showed up many times. The gene calls are TRBV7-2 and TRBJ2-5; D might be TRBD1 (6 bases). Germline-derived CDR1 and CDR2 are SGHTA and FQGNSA. Between the trimmed V and J ends, which lost 4 bases and 5 bases, there was a span of 17 bases. The CDR3 totals 15 residues. The chain's CDR3 is CASSYQQGTGETQYF. The CDR3 nucleotides are TGTGCCAGCAGCTACCAACAGGGAACGGGGGAGACCCAGTACTTC. Complete variable domain (other parts from reference TRBV7-2 and TRBJ2-5): GAGVSQSPSNKVTEKGKDVELRCDPISGHTALYWYRQSLGQGLEFLIYFQGNSAPDKSGLPSDRFSAERTGGSVSTLTIQRTQQEDSAVYLCASSYQQGTGETQYFGPGTRLLVL.

This clonotype was picked up many times. CDR3 nucleotide sequence: TGCAGTGCTAGAGATTTCAGCACCGAATACGAGCAGTACTTC. This translates into CSARDFSTEYEQYF. The gene calls are TRBV20-1 and TRBJ2-7; D is unresolved. V lost 0 bases, J lost 4 bases, and 13 bases lay in between. This CDR3 is 14 amino acids long. The V gene's germline CDR1 is DFQATT and CDR2 SNEGSKA (reference sequence).